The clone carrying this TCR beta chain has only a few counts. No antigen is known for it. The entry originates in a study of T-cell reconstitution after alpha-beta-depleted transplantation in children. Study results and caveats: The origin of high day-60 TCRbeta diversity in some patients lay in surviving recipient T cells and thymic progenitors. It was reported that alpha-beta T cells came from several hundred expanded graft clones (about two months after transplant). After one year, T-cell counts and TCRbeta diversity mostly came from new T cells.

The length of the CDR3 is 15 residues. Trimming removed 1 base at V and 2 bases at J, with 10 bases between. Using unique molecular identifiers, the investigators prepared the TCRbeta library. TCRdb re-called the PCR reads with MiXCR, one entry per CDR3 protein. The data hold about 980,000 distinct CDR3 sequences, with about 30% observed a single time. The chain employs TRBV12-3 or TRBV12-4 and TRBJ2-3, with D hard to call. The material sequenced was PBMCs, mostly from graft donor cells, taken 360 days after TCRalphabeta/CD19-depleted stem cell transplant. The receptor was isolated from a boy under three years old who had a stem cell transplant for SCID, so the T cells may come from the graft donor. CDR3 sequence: CASSLVGRPTDTQYF. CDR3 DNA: TGTGCCAGCAGTTTAGTGGGCCGGCCCACAGATACGCAGTATTTT.